These T cell receptor beta chains were read from a single sample in a study of Graves' ophthalmopathy and Graves' hyperthyroidism. TCRdb reprocessed the multiplex PCR reads with MiXCR, giving one entry per CDR3 protein. The sample shows about 480,000 distinct CDR3 sequences, 14% of them seen only once. What was sequenced was blood. These receptors all stem from a woman aged 25 to 39 with Graves' ophthalmopathy. Both conserved end residues are part of each CDR3. The D gene is left open where the match is weak. Clone size is given for some rows only: seen once, a few or many times, or a class if the clone is expanded.

>TRBV12-3/TRBV12-4|many|-|TRBJ2-6
CASNQRGANVLTF
TGTGCCAGCAACCAAAGAGGGGCCAACGTCCTGACTTTC
>TRBV27|many|TRBD1|TRBJ1-1
CASSLGPGQGRTEAFF
TGTGCCAGCAGTTTAGGTCCGGGACAGGGGAGAACTGAAGCTTTCTTT
>TRBV20-1|many|-|TRBJ2-7
CSAIRQDPLDEQYF
TGCAGTGCTATCCGACAGGACCCCCTGGACGAGCAGTACTTC
>TRBV28|many|TRBD1|TRBJ1-1
CASSSWDRVPEAFF
TGTGCCAGCAGTTCGTGGGACAGGGTCCCTGAAGCTTTCTTT
>TRBV28|many|-|TRBJ1-3
CASSGTGNTIYF
TGTGCCAGCAGTGGAACTGGAAACACCATATATTTT
>TRBV20-1|many|-|TRBJ1-5
CSARGPAADNNQPQHF
TGCAGTGCTAGAGGACCGGCGGCGGACAACAATCAGCCCCAGCATTTT
>TRBV7-2|-|-|TRBJ2-1
CASSSIRNNEQFF
TGTGCCAGCAGCTCCATCCGTAACAATGAGCAGTTCTTC
>TRBV11-2|many|-|TRBJ2-7
CASSPPGHYYDGEQYF
TGTGCCAGCAGCCCCCCGGGGCACTACTACGACGGTGAGCAGTACTTC
>TRBV9|many|TRBD1|TRBJ2-7
CASSATSGTGTYEQYF
TGTGCCAGCAGCGCTACTTCCGGGACAGGGACCTACGAGCAGTACTTC
>TRBV13|many|-|TRBJ1-6
CASSYSTISPLHF
TGTGCCAGCAGCTATTCCACCATTTCACCCCTCCACTTT
>TRBV6-5|-|-|TRBJ1-5
CASSYEGGNQPQHF
TGTGCCAGCAGTTACGAGGGCGGCAATCAGCCCCAGCATTTT
>TRBV12-3/TRBV12-4|-|-|TRBJ1-1
CASSLLQGRTGRGTEAFF
TGTGCCAGCAGTTTACTTCAGGGCCGTACGGGTAGGGGCACTGAAGCTTTCTTT
>TRBV28|few|-|TRBJ1-1
CASSPAQNTEAFF
TGTGCCAGCAGTCCAGCACAGAACACTGAAGCTTTCTTT
>TRBV19|-|-|TRBJ2-2
CASSISTTGELFF
TGTGCCAGTAGTATCAGTACCACCGGGGAGCTGTTTTTT
>TRBV11-1|-|-|TRBJ2-6
CASSLLLGSPSGANVLTF
TGTGCCAGCAGCTTATTGCTGGGAAGCCCGTCTGGGGCCAACGTCCTGACTTTC
>TRBV29-1|many|TRBD2|TRBJ2-5
CSVEVWTSGRQETQCF
TGCAGCGTTGAAGTCTGGACTAGCGGGAGGCAAGAGACCCAGTGCTTC
>TRBV6-2/TRBV6-3|-|-|TRBJ2-7
CASSYSTGSEQYF
TGTGCCAGCAGTTACTCGACAGGTAGCGAGCAGTACTTC
>TRBV29-1|many|-|TRBJ2-5
CSVEISGAETQYF
TGCAGCGTTGAGATTTCAGGGGCAGAGACCCAGTACTTC
>TRBV6-1|many|TRBD1|TRBJ2-3
CASRRLTGGADTQYF
TGTGCCAGCCGAAGGCTCACAGGGGGCGCAGATACGCAGTATTTT